The 14 T cell receptor beta chains below were found in one sample sequenced in a study of T and B cells in COVID-19 patients. Multiplex PCR with BIOMED2 TRB-A/B primer pools amplified TRB rearrangements. One entry per CDR3 protein, called by TCRdb with MiXCR from the multiplex PCR reads. Seen here are some 3,500 distinct CDR3 sequences, 28% observed once, and the top ten hold around 64%. Each TRB amplification used about 220-500 ng of genomic DNA from blood. Input material: blood. All receptors come from a human donor with active COVID-19. The donor label of this sample is uncertain.

The CDR3 is CASSQHRNTDTQYF. The CDR3 DNA reads as TGTGCCAGCAGCCAACATCGGAACACAGATACGCAGTATTTT. The chain joins TRBV14 to TRBJ2-3; unclear D gene. The germline V and J ends were trimmed by 2 bases and 2 bases, with 8 bases remaining between them. The CDR3 spans 14 residues. CDR1 and CDR2 from the germline V gene are SGHDN and FVKESK. Full variable domain (outside the CDR3, taken from reference TRBV14 and TRBJ2-3): EAGVTQFPSHSVIEKGQTVTLRCDPISGHDNLYWYRRVMGKEIKFLLHFVKESKQDESGMPNNRFLAERTGGTYSTLKVQPAELEDSGVYFCASSQHRNTDTQYFGPGTRLTVL.

This clonotype was seen more than once but under ten times. The rearrangement links TRBV12-3 or TRBV12-4 to TRBJ2-2, with TRBD1 identical over 11 bases. The junction had 8 bases not matched to a gene; V was cut back by 6 bases and J by 5 bases. The CDR3 has 16 residues. The CDR3 sequence is CASRSWDRGLTGELFF. For the CDR3, the DNA is TGTGCCAGCAGATCCTGGGACAGGGGGTTAACCGGGGAGCTGTTTTTT.

This clonotype came up a few times. The chain carries TRBV5-1 and TRBJ2-7, with 8 bases lining up with TRBD2. Germline V gene lookup returns CDR1 SGHRS and CDR2 YFSETQ. CDR3 length: 14 amino acids. Trimming at V came to 1 base and at J to 4 bases, leaving 4 bases not matched to a gene. The CDR3 coding sequence is TGCGCCAGCAGCTTGATGGGACTAGATTACGAGCAGTACTTC. Its translation is CASSLMGLDYEQYF.

This clonotype rates as medium-sized. V usage is TRBV15 and J usage is TRBJ1-1, with D tentatively TRBD1 (5 bases). The germline V and J ends were trimmed by 0 bases and 4 bases, with 9 bases remaining between them. The CDR3 is made up of 14 amino acids. Looked up from germline, CDR1 is LNHNV and CDR2 is YYDKDF (reference sequence). The CDR3 loop is CATSRDRGSTEAFF. The CDR3 nucleotides read TGTGCCACCAGCAGAGATAGGGGTTCCACTGAAGCTTTCTTT.

This clonotype appeared a few times. The chain is built from TRBV6-1 and TRBJ2-5; TRBD2 matches at 7 bases. Trimming removed 5 bases from V and 5 bases from J; junction bases left unmatched: 5. The CDR3 is 13 residues long. Germline CDR1 MNHNS, CDR2 SASEGT. CDR3 nucleotides: TGTGCCAGCAGTATGCGGGGGTTGGAGACCCAGTACTTC. Translation: CASSMRGLETQYF.

The chain combines TRBV10-2 with TRBJ2-1; 11 bases fit TRBD2. Trimming cost V 0 bases and J 8 bases; bases outside gene matches: 3. Germline values: CDR1 WSHSY, CDR2 SAAADI. The CDR3 totals 15 residues. This CDR3 is CASSESKLAGDEQFF. In nucleotides, the CDR3 is TGCGCCAGCAGTGAGTCGAAACTAGCGGGAGATGAGCAGTTCTTC.

The chain has TRBV6-5 and TRBJ1-4, with D possibly being TRBD1 (5 bases). Germline V CDR1 and CDR2: MNHEY, SVGAGI. The ends were cut back, 0 bases at V and 4 bases at J, with 15 bases in the middle. The CDR3 sequence is 17 residues long. The CDR3, as DNA: TGTGCCAGCAGTTACTCGAGGGGAGTTGGGGTTAATGAAAAACTGTTTTTT. Encoded protein: CASSYSRGVGVNEKLFF.

The chain is built from TRBV6-6 and TRBJ1-1; 7 bases map to TRBD1. This CDR3 has 17 amino acids. Per the germline V gene, CDR1 is MNHNY and CDR2 is SVGAGI (reference sequence). With V trimmed by 5 bases and J by 0 bases, 12 bases remained unmatched. This CDR3 is CASSPLGTEHLNTEAFF. The CDR3 DNA is TGTGCCAGCAGTCCCCTAGGGACAGAGCATTTGAACACTGAAGCTTTCTTT.

This clonotype was detected a few times. This rearrangement joins TRBV5-6 to TRBJ1-1, with unresolved D. CDR1 and CDR2 (germline): SGHDT, YYEEEE. Trimming took off 3 bases at V and 0 bases at J, with 6 bases between the two ends. The CDR3 loop spans 13 amino acids. The CDR3 protein is CASSSTVNTEAFF. CDR3 in DNA: TGTGCCAGCAGCTCAACGGTGAACACTGAAGCTTTCTTT.

V and J are TRBV5-6 and TRBJ1-5; 8 nucleotides agree with TRBD1. The J segment lost 6 bases and the V segment lost 4 bases, leaving 12 bases of the junction unmatched. The germline V gene encodes CDR1 SGHDT and CDR2 YYEEEE. The CDR3 consists of 16 residues. Here the CDR3 reads CASSRRQGIIGQPQHF. Written as DNA, the CDR3 is TGTGCCAGCAGCCGGAGACAGGGGATAATCGGTCAGCCCCAGCATTTT.

The rearrangement links TRBV10-2 to TRBJ2-5, with a weak D call TRBD2 (7 bases). Germline V gene data show CDR1 as WSHSY and CDR2 as SAAADI. This CDR3 comprises 15 residues. The V end lost 10 bases, the J end lost 4 bases, and 22 bases lay between the germline ends. The CDR3 is CATSRRGLEGETQYF. CDR3 bases: TGCGCCACCTCACGGCGGGGGCTGGAAGGAGAGACCCAGTACTTC.

The chain recombines TRBV5-1 with TRBJ2-1, with D perhaps assigned TRBD1 or TRBD2 (5 bases each). This CDR3 is built from 15 residues. Trimming took off 4 bases at V and 10 bases at J, with 21 bases between the two ends. CDR1 is SGHRS, CDR2 YFSETQ, per germline. The chain's CDR3 is CASSNQDQRGQEQFF. DNA for the CDR3: TGCGCCAGCAGCAACCAGGACCAACGGGGCCAGGAGCAGTTCTTC.

The chain uses TRBV7-2 and TRBJ2-3; 8 bases fit TRBD2. Germline V gene lookup returns CDR1 SGHTA and CDR2 FQGNSA. The CDR3 loop spans 16 amino acids. The V and J ends lost 4 bases and 4 bases, in that order; junction bases with no gene match: 10. CDR3 sequence: CASSSLGRGEADTQYF. Here the CDR3 DNA reads TGTGCCAGCAGCTCCTTGGGGCGGGGGGAGGCAGATACGCAGTATTTT. The full variable domain, with the rest looked up from reference TRBV7-2 and TRBJ2-3, is GAGVSQSPSNKVTEKGKDVELRCDPISGHTALYWYRQSLGQGLEFLIYFQGNSAPDKSGLPSDRFSAERTGGSVSTLTIQRTQQEDSAVYLCASSSLGRGEADTQYFGPGTRLTVL.

This clonotype was seen only a few times. The chain couples TRBV27 to TRBJ2-1; D possibly corresponds to TRBD2 (7 bases). The germline V gene has CDR1 MNHEY and CDR2 SMNVEV (reference sequence). V was cut by 1 base and J by 7 bases, with 17 bases left in between. The length of the CDR3 is 16 residues. CDR3 sequence reads: CASSLFYGGAGNEQFF. The CDR3 DNA reads TGTGCCAGCAGTTTATTTTATGGGGGGGCGGGGAATGAGCAGTTCTTC.